This TCR beta chain was documented in a study of T cell changes during pregnancy in multiple sclerosis. Sequenced by immunoSEQ multiplex PCR; TCRdb stores in-frame clones only, minus some. Among tens of thousands of clones listed, around 90% were seen once. Per the germline V gene, CDR1 is MNHEY and CDR2 is SVGAGI. The CDR3 runs 15 residues. With 5 bases removed from V and 0 bases from J, the gap between germline ends came to 12 bases. The input for sequencing was peripheral blood, taken after pregnancy. The chain carries TRBV6-5 and TRBJ2-3; perhaps TRBD1 as D (5 bases). This clonotype originated in a female donor in good health, enrolled as a control in a pregnancy study. The CDR3 nucleotides read TGTGCCAGCAGTCTAGGCAGGGCTAGCACAGATACGCAGTATTTT. It encodes CASSLGRASTDTQYF.